This T cell receptor (beta chain) was recorded in a study of molecular identifiers for immune sequencing clone quantification. Germline lookup yields CDR1 SGHDT and CDR2 YYEEEE. This CDR3 contains 15 residues. V lost 4 bases, J lost 4 bases, and 16 bases lay in between. Previously described methods and listed TCR primers were used for bulk TCR libraries. One entry per CDR3 protein results from TCRdb running MiXCR on the PCR reads. This table holds about half a million distinct CDR3 sequences, roughly 23% found once. This clonotype was seen many times. The sample taken for sequencing was naive CD8+ T cells from blood, with Jurkat cell RNA spiked in. Subset denoted: FACS-sorted CD8+CD4-CCR7+CD45RA+ naive T cells. The TCR sequence derives from a human donor in good health. Some libraries in this study had Jurkat cell RNA spiked in. V is TRBV5-6 and J is TRBJ2-3, with D possibly matching TRBD1 (6 bases). The CDR3 region has the DNA TGTGCCAGCAGCCCGGTGCAGTGGGGGCCAGATACGCAGTATTTT. Translated: CASSPVQWGPDTQYF.